These T cell receptor beta chains were read from a single sample in a study of blood T cell repertoires in COVID-19. The data were produced by immunoSEQ multiplex PCR, yet TCRdb's version contains in-frame clones alone and is incomplete. The sample contains hundreds of thousands of clones, 80% to 90% of which appear only once. The specimen was PBMCs or T cells enriched from blood (not recorded which). All receptors come from a woman aged 60-75 years who had recovered from COVID-19. Both conserved end residues are part of each CDR3. The order of the fields is J gene, clone size, D gene, V gene, CDR3 protein, CDR3 DNA. D genes are given only for firm matches. Not all rows give a size; the values are once, few, many and, for expanded clones, a class.

TRBJ2-5 | NA | NA | TRBV10-2 | CASRSGGARETQYF | TGCGCCAGCAGGAGTGGGGGGGCTCGAGAGACCCAGTACTTC
TRBJ2-5 | NA | NA | TRBV5-1 | CASSLRSRGGEETQYF | TGCGCCAGCAGCTTGCGTAGTAGGGGCGGGGAAGAGACCCAGTACTTC
TRBJ2-4 | NA | NA | TRBV29-1 | CSPIWAGQLKNIQYF | TGCAGCCCTATATGGGCGGGACAGCTAAAAAACATTCAGTACTTC
TRBJ2-7 | NA | TRBD1 | TRBV9 | CASSVDRVSYEQYF | TGTGCCAGCAGCGTCGACAGGGTTAGCTACGAGCAGTACTTC
TRBJ1-5 | once | NA | TRBV25-1 | CASSDRVSNQPQHF | TGTGCCAGCAGTGATCGGGTTAGCAATCAGCCCCAGCATTTT
TRBJ2-1 | NA | NA | TRBV19 | CASSDPPGDEQFF | TGTGCCAGTAGTGACCCACCAGGGGATGAGCAGTTCTTC
TRBJ2-2 | NA | NA | TRBV2 | CASSVGLGLSAGELFF | TGTGCCAGCAGTGTAGGTCTCGGACTGTCGGCCGGGGAGCTGTTTTTT
TRBJ2-3 | once | TRBD1 | TRBV10-1 | CASSEGTGAGADTQYF | TGCGCCAGCAGTGAGGGGACAGGGGCGGGCGCAGATACGCAGTATTTT
TRBJ2-7 | NA | TRBD1 | TRBV7-9 | CASSTRTGSAYEQYF | TGTGCCAGCAGCACCCGGACAGGGTCGGCCTACGAGCAGTACTTC
TRBJ1-1 | NA | TRBD1 | TRBV3-1/TRBV3-2 | CASRPTGGNTEAFF | TGTGCCAGCAGGCCGACAGGGGGCAACACTGAAGCTTTCTTT
TRBJ2-1 | many | NA | TRBV5-1 | CASRFLPTVEEQFF | TGCGCCAGCAGATTTCTGCCCACGGTCGAGGAGCAGTTCTTC
TRBJ2-2 | NA | TRBD2 | TRBV7-7 | CASSSGTSGNTGELFF | TGTGCCAGCAGCTCAGGGACTAGCGGCAACACCGGGGAGCTGTTTTTT
TRBJ2-7 | NA | NA | TRBV4-1 | CASSQMPLFGSYEQYF | TGCGCCAGCAGCCAGATGCCCCTATTTGGCTCCTACGAGCAGTACTTC
TRBJ2-1 | NA | TRBD1 | TRBV9 | CASSADTTGNWYNEQFF | TGTGCCAGCAGCGCCGACACGACAGGGAATTGGTACAATGAGCAGTTCTTC
TRBJ2-1 | NA | TRBD2 | TRBV29-1 | CSVLGTSGGRREQFF | TGCAGCGTCCTCGGGACTAGCGGGGGCCGCCGCGAGCAGTTCTTC
TRBJ1-1 | NA | NA | TRBV7-2 | CASSRGTVNTEAFF | TGTGCCAGCAGCCGGGGGACCGTGAACACTGAAGCTTTCTTT
TRBJ2-5 | NA | TRBD2 | TRBV7-2 | CATTGRGAEKTQYF | TGTGCCACCACCGGGAGGGGGGCGGAAAAGACCCAGTACTTC
TRBJ1-1 | NA | NA | TRBV29-1 | CSVDSRQGSTEAFF | TGCAGCGTTGATTCCCGCCAGGGCTCAACTGAAGCTTTCTTT
TRBJ1-3 | NA | NA | TRBV5-1 | CASSLAGSSGNTIYF | TGCGCCAGCAGCTTGGCTGGGAGCTCTGGAAACACCATATATTTT
TRBJ1-2 | NA | NA | TRBV7-9 | CASSFVGRGYGYTF | TGTGCCAGCAGCTTTGTCGGCAGGGGATATGGCTACACCTTC
TRBJ1-1 | NA | NA | TRBV6-5 | CASRRRGGRTEAFF | TGTGCCAGCAGAAGGCGGGGGGGTAGGACTGAAGCTTTCTTT
TRBJ1-1 | NA | NA | TRBV2 | CASSEQGPNTEAFF | TGTGCCAGCAGTGAACAGGGTCCGAACACTGAAGCTTTCTTT
TRBJ2-2 | many | TRBD2 | TRBV10-2 | CASSRLAVANTGELFF | TGCGCCAGCAGTAGACTAGCAGTCGCGAACACCGGGGAGCTGTTTTTT
TRBJ2-1 | once | NA | TRBV10-3 | CAISDPGLSYNEQFF | TGTGCCATCAGTGATCCGGGGTTGTCCTACAATGAGCAGTTCTTC
TRBJ2-7 | NA | TRBD1 | TRBV9 | CASSGQGHHYEQYF | TGTGCCAGCAGCGGACAGGGGCACCACTACGAGCAGTACTTC
TRBJ2-7 | NA | NA | TRBV5-6 | CASSLRQVRLEKEQYF | TGTGCCAGCAGCTTGAGACAGGTTCGTTTGGAGAAGGAGCAGTACTTC
TRBJ1-6 | NA | NA | TRBV5-6 | CASRSKPNSPLHF | TGTGCCAGCAGATCCAAGCCTAATTCACCCCTCCACTTT
TRBJ2-2 | NA | TRBD1 | TRBV4-1 | CASSQGGQGLNAGELFF | TGCGCCAGCAGCCAGGGAGGACAGGGGCTAAACGCCGGGGAGCTGTTTTTT
TRBJ1-1 | NA | TRBD1 | TRBV7-9 | CASSIQGANTEAFF | TGTGCCAGCAGCATACAGGGGGCGAACACTGAAGCTTTCTTT
TRBJ2-5 | NA | TRBD1 | TRBV28 | CASSSGQGYLETQYF | TGTGCCAGCAGTTCCGGACAGGGATATCTAGAGACCCAGTACTTC
TRBJ1-4 | once | NA | TRBV21-1 | CASSAQEKLFF | TGTGCCAGCAGCGCCCAGGAAAAACTGTTTTTT
TRBJ2-7 | NA | TRBD1 | TRBV7-2 | CASSVQGQTYEQYF | TGTGCCAGCAGCGTCCAGGGACAGACCTACGAGCAGTACTTC
TRBJ1-6 | few | TRBD1 | TRBV28 | CASSLSGTGSLPLHF | TGTGCCAGCAGTCTCTCCGGGACAGGGTCCCTCCCCCTCCACTTT
TRBJ1-6 | NA | NA | TRBV7-6 | CASSLRWESPLHF | TGTGCCAGCAGCCTACGCTGGGAGTCACCCCTCCACTTT
TRBJ1-1 | NA | NA | TRBV5-1 | CASSSQGRNTEAFF | TGCGCCAGCAGCTCCCAGGGCCGCAACACTGAAGCTTTCTTT
TRBJ2-3 | NA | NA | TRBV5-5 | CASSLPGTDTQYF | TGTGCCAGCAGCTTGCCAGGAACAGATACGCAGTATTTT
TRBJ2-5 | once | NA | TRBV5-1 | CASSPLGGSPEGQYF | TGCGCCAGCAGTCCCCTCGGGGGATCCCCGGAGGGCCAGTACTTC
TRBJ2-3 | NA | TRBD1 | TRBV2 | CASRTGTGGTDTQYF | TGTGCCAGCAGGACCGGGACAGGGGGTACAGATACGCAGTATTTT